This is a list of T cell receptor beta chains from one sample in a study of blood T cell repertoires in COVID-19. TCRdb keeps only in-frame clones here, not all; method: immunoSEQ multiplex PCR. Of about 430,000 clones listed, 85% to 90% were seen once; the top ten hold 1% to 1.3%. The specimen sequenced was PBMCs or T cells enriched from blood (not recorded which). The origin of the receptors is a man between 25 and 39 years old who had recovered from COVID-19. CDR3s include the opening cysteine and the closing phenylalanine or tryptophan. The D gene is left open where the match is weak.

v_call d_call cdr3_length cdr3_aa
TRBV28 TRBD2 13 CATGLAGGYEQYF
TRBV5-1 TRBD2 15 CASSGIAGGYNEQFF
TRBV6-5 - 14 CASSYGRDSYEQYF
TRBV15 - 13 CATSRDPDREAFF
TRBV27 - 15 CASSPVAGSPNEQFF
TRBV28 - 15 CASSSAGQRYNEQFF
TRBV5-1 TRBD1 15 CASSSRQGAQETQYF
TRBV7-6 - 15 CASSLAGQSNTEAFF
TRBV5-1 TRBD1 13 CASRTGGQETQYF
TRBV4-1 - 17 CASSQEPWGGVSSPLHF
TRBV30 TRBD1 17 CAWSVLKRGPGNSPLHF
TRBV7-2 TRBD2 16 CASSPTSGRVADTQYF
TRBV30 - 12 CAWKRPGGEQFF
TRBV12-3/TRBV12-4 - 11 CASTPSDTIYF
TRBV27 TRBD2 13 CASSRGTRSEQYF
TRBV5-6 TRBD2 15 CASSWGTSGSNEQFF
TRBV7-9 TRBD1 15 CASSLTWTGNYGYTF
TRBV13 TRBD1 13 CASRVGTGIELFF
TRBV5-6 - 15 CASSLLGVNTGELFF
TRBV28 TRBD2 14 CASSFSGSFYEQYF
TRBV5-1 - 13 CASSLIVNTEAFF
TRBV7-6 - 12 CASSGGYNEQFF
TRBV10-1 - 14 CASSSQSPGGKLFF
TRBV12-3/TRBV12-4 - 13 CASSFGEDTEAFF
TRBV30 - 12 CAWTESTGELFF
TRBV11-2 - 17 CASSPGTSLLSTYEQYF
TRBV29-1 - 13 CSVERGSTDTQYF
TRBV28 - 14 CASSPGGVGEKLFF
TRBV5-5 - 13 CASSLVGAYGYTF
TRBV19 - 15 CASSTEGYSNQPQHF
TRBV4-1 - 15 CASSSQPGQAQPQHF
TRBV7-2 - 13 CASSSRAWPIQHF
TRBV2 TRBD2 14 CASKRGSGTDTQYF